This T cell receptor beta chain comes out of a study of T-cell reconstitution after alpha-beta-depleted transplantation in children. A TCRbeta library incorporating unique molecular identifiers was prepared. TCRdb used MiXCR to reprocess the PCR reads, holding one entry per CDR3 protein. This table holds 200,000 to 250,000 distinct CDR3 sequences, around 12% found once. This clonotype was found many times. With 3 bases removed from V and 3 bases from J, the gap between germline ends came to 17 bases. Germline values: CDR1 MNHEY, CDR2 SVGAGI. The CDR3 runs 16 residues. The material was PBMCs from the stem cell graft donor, obtained from the stem cell graft. The rearrangement links TRBV6-5 to TRBJ1-1, with D possibly being TRBD1 (5 bases). The origin of this receptor is a human donor who donated a stem cell graft to a child with acute lymphoblastic leukemia. The CDR3 sequence is CASSYSSLGGDTEAFF. CDR3 DNA: TGTGCCAGCAGTTATTCATCCCTCGGGGGGGACACTGAAGCTTTCTTT.